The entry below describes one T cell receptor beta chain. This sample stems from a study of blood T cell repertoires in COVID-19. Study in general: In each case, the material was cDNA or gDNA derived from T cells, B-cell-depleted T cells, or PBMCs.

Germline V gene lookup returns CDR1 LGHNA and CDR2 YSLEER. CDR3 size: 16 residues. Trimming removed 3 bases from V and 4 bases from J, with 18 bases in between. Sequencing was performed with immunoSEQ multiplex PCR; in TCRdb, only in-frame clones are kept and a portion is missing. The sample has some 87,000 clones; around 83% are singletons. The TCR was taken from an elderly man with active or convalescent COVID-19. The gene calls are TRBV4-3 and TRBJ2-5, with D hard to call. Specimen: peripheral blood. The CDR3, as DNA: TGCGCCAGCAGCCAGGATATAGACCTCCGGGTAGAGACCCAGTACTTC. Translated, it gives CASSQDIDLRVETQYF.